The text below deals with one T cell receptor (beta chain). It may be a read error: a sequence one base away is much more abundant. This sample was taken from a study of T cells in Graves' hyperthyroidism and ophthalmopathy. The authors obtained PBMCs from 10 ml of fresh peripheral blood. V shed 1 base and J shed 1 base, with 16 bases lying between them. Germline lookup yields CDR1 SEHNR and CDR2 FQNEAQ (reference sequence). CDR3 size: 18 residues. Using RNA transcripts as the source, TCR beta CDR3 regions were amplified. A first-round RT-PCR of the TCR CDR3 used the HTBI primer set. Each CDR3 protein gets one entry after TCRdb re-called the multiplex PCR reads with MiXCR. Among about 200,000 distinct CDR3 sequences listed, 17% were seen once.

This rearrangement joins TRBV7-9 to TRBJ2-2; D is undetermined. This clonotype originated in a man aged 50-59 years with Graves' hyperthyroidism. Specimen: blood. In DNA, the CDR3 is TGTGCCAGCAGCTTAGAGTCTTTTCGCAGCCAGAACACCGGGGAGCTGTTTTTT. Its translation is CASSLESFRSQNTGELFF.